Listed here are 28 T cell receptor beta chains from one sample, sequenced in a study of T-cell memory formation after mild COVID-19. TCRdb redid the calling of the 5' RACE reads with MiXCR, one entry per CDR3 protein. This table has over 120,000 distinct CDR3 sequences, 6% to 7% appearing once. The specimen sequenced was PBMCs or a T cell subset sorted from them (not recorded which). The source is an adult woman who had mild COVID-19 (a few samples of this study predate the infection). Cell type and time point are not known.

This clonotype was observed a few times. The CDR3 protein is CASSFDAIEAFF. DNA for the CDR3: TGTGCCAGCAGTTTCGACGCAATCGAAGCTTTCTTT. This rearrangement joins TRBV12-3 or TRBV12-4 to TRBJ1-1; no firm D call. CDR3 length equals 12 residues. Trimming removed 3 bases from V and 8 bases from J, with 10 bases in between.

This clonotype was observed a handful of times. The V call is TRBV28, the J call TRBJ2-7; D may be TRBD2 (5 bases). Germline V lookup: CDR1 MDHEN, CDR2 SYDVKM. This CDR3 spans 13 amino acids. V was cut by 5 bases and J by 6 bases, with 14 bases left in between. The CDR3 region is CASSPRRAAEQYF. For the CDR3, the DNA is TGTGCCAGCAGTCCACGGCGGGCCGCCGAGCAGTACTTC. The full variable domain, with the rest looked up from reference TRBV28 and TRBJ2-7, is DVKVTQSSRYLVKRTGEKVFLECVQDMDHENMFWYRQDPGLGLRLIYFSYDVKMKEKGDIPEGYSVSREKKERFSLILESASTNQTSMYLCASSPRRAAEQYFGPGTRLTVT.

This clonotype was seen many times. The chain links TRBV7-9 to TRBJ2-7, with 13 positions matching TRBD2. The germline V gene has CDR1 SEHNR and CDR2 FQNEAQ (reference sequence). This CDR3 has 17 residues. The junction had 6 bases not matched to a gene; V was cut back by 0 bases and J by 4 bases. The CDR3 loop is CASSLAPGLAGVYEQYF. The DNA of the CDR3 is TGTGCCAGCAGCTTAGCTCCAGGACTAGCGGGAGTTTACGAGCAGTACTTC.

The chain recombines TRBV24-1 with TRBJ2-1; TRBD1 matches at 7 bases. This CDR3 region has 14 residues. Per the germline V gene, CDR1 is KGHDR and CDR2 is SFDVKD. The J segment lost 7 bases and the V segment lost 10 bases, leaving 12 bases of the junction unmatched. The CDR3 region has the DNA TGTGCCACTGGTAAGAAGGGGGCACTTAATGAGCAGTTCTTC. Translation: CATGKKGALNEQFF.

This clonotype has a count of ten or more. This chain joins TRBV10-3 and TRBJ2-5, with 9 bases matching TRBD2. Unmatched junction bases numbered 5, after V lost 8 bases and J lost 4 bases. The CDR3 has 13 residues. The germline gives CDR1 ENHRY, CDR2 SYGVKD. This CDR3 reads CAIAGGPRETQYF. The CDR3 DNA follows: TGTGCCATCGCGGGAGGGCCTCGAGAGACCCAGTACTTC.

This clonotype showed up many times. V gene TRBV24-1 combines with J gene TRBJ2-2, with D unresolved. The CDR3 sequence is 13 residues long. Trimming pared 8 bases from V and 0 bases from J, leaving 6 bases between. Per the germline V gene, CDR1 is KGHDR and CDR2 is SFDVKD. The CDR3 nucleotides read TGTGCCACCAAACAGACGAACACCGGGGAGCTGTTTTTT. Amino acids: CATKQTNTGELFF.

This chain links TRBV20-1 with TRBJ2-1; 14 bases are shared with TRBD2. The CDR3 spans 14 residues. The germline gives CDR1 DFQATT, CDR2 SNEGSKA (reference sequence). The CDR3 DNA is TGCAGCGCACTGACGGGACTAGCGGGAGTCGAGCAGTTCTTC. Encoded protein: CSALTGLAGVEQFF.

The J gene is TRBJ2-6, the V gene TRBV20-1; 9 positions match TRBD1. V was clipped by 3 bases and J by 0 bases; unmatched bases: 9. From germline, CDR1 is DFQATT and CDR2 SNEGSKA (reference sequence). There are 18 residues in the CDR3. The CDR3 reads CSARGPGQGYSGANVLTF. CDR3 in DNA: TGCAGTGCTAGGGGCCCGGGACAGGGATACTCTGGGGCCAACGTCCTGACTTTC.

The chain links TRBV12-3 or TRBV12-4 to TRBJ1-5; perhaps TRBD1 as D (6 bases). V was shortened by 9 bases and J by 0 bases, with 21 bases between the two germline ends. The CDR3 runs to 17 residues. The CDR3 protein is CASQKRKTGNSNQPQHF. Here the CDR3 DNA reads TGTGCCAGTCAAAAGAGGAAGACAGGAAATAGCAATCAGCCCCAGCATTTT.

This clonotype has a handful of counts. This sequence joins TRBV20-1 and TRBJ2-7, with a tentative D call TRBD1 (6 bases). Germline CDR1 is DFQATT and CDR2 is SNEGSKA (reference sequence). This CDR3 is 13 amino acids long. Trimming took 5 bases from V and 3 from J, leaving 14 bases between them. CDR3 residues: CSALPTGHYEQYF. CDR3 in DNA: TGCAGTGCTCTTCCGACGGGACACTACGAGCAGTACTTC.

The CDR3 nucleotides read TGCGCCAGCAGTCTCTCTCCGGGACAGGGGACGTATGAGCAGTTCTTC. Translation gives CASSLSPGQGTYEQFF. The chain combines TRBV5-1 with TRBJ2-1, with TRBD1 matching over 10 bases. V trimming: 5 bases; J trimming: 8 bases; junction bases outside the gene matches: 13. Germline assignment: CDR1 SGHRS and CDR2 YFSETQ. CDR3 length: 16 amino acids.

This clonotype appeared a few times. V gene TRBV4-1 combines with J gene TRBJ1-2, with a weak D call TRBD1 (5 bases). This CDR3 has 18 amino acids. CDR1 and CDR2 (germline): MGHRA, YSYEKL. Trimming cost V 0 bases and J 5 bases, with 22 bases left between them. The CDR3 protein is CASSQDLRDRQTWYGYTF. CDR3 DNA sequence: TGCGCCAGCAGCCAAGATCTTCGAGACAGACAAACCTGGTATGGCTACACCTTC.

This clonotype has at least ten counts. This chain uses TRBV11-2 with TRBJ2-3; D gene unclear. The CDR3 sequence is 15 residues long. The V end was cut by 0 bases, the J end by 8 bases, with 15 bases between. Per germline, CDR1 SGHAT and CDR2 FQNNGV. CDR3 DNA: TGTGCCAGCAGCTTAGACCTACCGGGTTCCTCTACGCAGTATTTT. It yields the protein CASSLDLPGSSTQYF.

The chain has TRBV27 and TRBJ2-3; D possibly matches TRBD1 or TRBD2 (5 bases each). The V end was cut by 2 bases, the J end by 7 bases, with 19 bases between. The CDR3 sequence is 16 residues long. Germline V gene sequence: CDR1 MNHEY, CDR2 SMNVEV (reference sequence). CDR3 sequence reads: CASSLGLAGSVYTQYF. The CDR3 region has the DNA TGTGCCAGCAGTTTAGGGCTGGCAGGGAGTGTTTATACGCAGTATTTT.

The sample holds many counts of this clonotype. This chain connects TRBV12-3 or TRBV12-4 to TRBJ1-6; a weak D match, TRBD1 (6 bases). The CDR3 runs to 13 residues. Trimming stripped 5 bases from V and 9 bases from J, with 11 bases between. CDR3 in DNA: TGTGCCAGCAGTCGACAGGCCAGTTCACCCCTCCACTTT. As protein: CASSRQASSPLHF.

The chain links TRBV3-1 to TRBJ2-3; perhaps D is TRBD1 or TRBD2 (5 bases each). Germline CDR1 LGHDT, CDR2 YNNKEL (reference sequence). This CDR3 is built from 15 residues. V dropped 1 base and J dropped 4 bases, with 12 bases sitting between them. Written as DNA, the CDR3 is TGTGCCAGCAGCCAAGTCCCGGGGCGTCCAGATACGCAGTATTTT. Its protein is CASSQVPGRPDTQYF.

This clonotype was seen only a few times. The CDR3 protein is CASSPLKRDAEQYF. DNA for the CDR3: TGTGCCAGCAGTCCACTAAAGCGGGATGCCGAGCAGTACTTC. This chain links TRBV6-2 or TRBV6-3 with TRBJ2-7; 7 nucleotides match TRBD2. This CDR3 is built from 14 residues. Germline-derived CDR1 and CDR2 are MNHEY and SVGEGT. Trimming cost V 5 bases and J 6 bases; bases outside gene matches: 10.

This clonotype has a count of ten or more. The chain combines TRBV5-1 with TRBJ1-1; the D is unclear. Germline V gene data show CDR1 as SGHRS and CDR2 as YFSETQ. With 3 bases removed from V and 1 base from J, the gap between germline ends came to 10 bases. This CDR3 has 14 amino acids. For the CDR3, the DNA is TGCGCCAGCAGCTCTATCTCAGGGAACACTGAAGCTTTCTTT. Encoded protein: CASSSISGNTEAFF.

This clonotype was counted at least ten times. This chain joins TRBV5-1 and TRBJ2-3, with D possibly TRBD2 on 5 matching bases. V was pared by 4 bases and J by 0 bases, with 18 bases between. This CDR3 is built from 17 residues. The germline gives CDR1 SGHRS, CDR2 YFSETQ. CDR3 in amino acids: CASSPQDWGSSTDTQYF. CDR3 DNA sequence: TGCGCCAGCAGCCCGCAGGACTGGGGTTCGAGCACAGATACGCAGTATTTT.

This clonotype was seen a few times. The V call is TRBV5-5, the J call TRBJ1-1; D not resolved. From germline, CDR1 is SGHKS and CDR2 YYEKEE (reference sequence). The CDR3 loop spans 16 amino acids. V was pared by 0 bases and J by 4 bases, with 16 bases between. CDR3 DNA sequence: TGTGCCAGCAGCTTGGGGCATTCCGGTAAGGGCACTGAAGCTTTCTTT. As protein: CASSLGHSGKGTEAFF.

This clonotype was seen more than once but under ten times. V usage is TRBV19 and J usage is TRBJ1-5; 8 positions match TRBD1. V lost 3 bases and J lost 6; bases outside the gene matches: 13. Germline lookup yields CDR1 LNHDA and CDR2 SQIVND (reference sequence). This CDR3 comprises 17 residues. CDR3 in DNA: TGTGCCAGTAGTATCCGGTTCAGGGGGCGTTTCGGTCAGCCCCAGCATTTT. This codes for CASSIRFRGRFGQPQHF.

This clonotype was observed a few times. The chain carries TRBV20-1 and TRBJ2-3, with 8 bases matching TRBD1. The junction had 7 bases not matched to a gene; V was cut back by 2 bases and J by 3 bases. The CDR3 contains 15 residues. Germline CDR1 and CDR2: DFQATT and SNEGSKA (reference sequence). As DNA, the CDR3 is TGCAGTGCTAGAAGGACAGGGCGAGGAACAGATACGCAGTATTTT. This encodes CSARRTGRGTDTQYF.

This clonotype was seen a handful of times. In nucleotides, the CDR3 is TGCGCCAGCAGCCAAGAGGGGACAGGCAATCAGCCCCAGCATTTT. Translated, it gives CASSQEGTGNQPQHF. This sequence joins TRBV4-3 and TRBJ1-5; 7 bases fit TRBD1. The CDR3 covers 15 residues. The V gene's germline CDR1 is LGHNA and CDR2 YSLEER. V trimming: 0 bases; J trimming: 2 bases; junction bases outside the gene matches: 1.

This clonotype has a count of ten or more. The chain combines TRBV18 with TRBJ2-7, with no clear D. CDR1 and CDR2 (germline): KGHSH, LQKENI. This CDR3 has 13 amino acids. V lost 7 bases and J 1 base, leaving 11 bases between the germline ends. In nucleotides, the CDR3 is TGTGCCAGCTTTACGGGCCGGTCCTACGAGCAGTACTTC. It encodes CASFTGRSYEQYF. Full variable domain (outside the CDR3, taken from reference TRBV18 and TRBJ2-7): NAGVMQNPRHLVRRRGQEARLRCSPMKGHSHVYWYRQLPEEGLKFMVYLQKENIIDESGMPKERFSAEFPKEGPSILRIQQVVRGDSAAYFCASFTGRSYEQYFGPGTRLTVT.

This clonotype was found many times. This chain connects TRBV15 to TRBJ1-2; TRBD1 aligns across 7 bases. The V segment lost 0 bases and the J segment 2 bases; nucleotides outside the gene matches: 3. CDR1 LNHNV and CDR2 YYDKDF come from the germline V gene (reference sequence). The CDR3 has 15 residues. The CDR3 sequence is CATSRDKGANYGYTF. As DNA, the CDR3 is TGTGCCACCAGCAGAGATAAGGGGGCCAACTATGGCTACACCTTC.

This clonotype was counted many times. The rearrangement joins TRBV10-3 to TRBJ2-1, with D perhaps matching TRBD1 (5 bases). The V gene's germline CDR1 is ENHRY and CDR2 SYGVKD. This CDR3 is 13 amino acids long. Trimming pared 5 bases from V and 5 bases from J, leaving 10 bases between. In DNA form, the CDR3 reads TGTGCCATCAGTTCCGACAGAAACAATGAGCAGTTCTTC. It is translated as CAISSDRNNEQFF.

This clonotype was found many times. V and J are TRBV20-1 and TRBJ2-3; 12 bases are a match to TRBD2. This CDR3 has 15 amino acids. Germline values: CDR1 DFQATT, CDR2 SNEGSKA (reference sequence). This CDR3 reads CSKVRTSGKEDTQYF. In DNA form, the CDR3 reads TGCAGCAAAGTAAGGACTAGCGGGAAAGAAGATACGCAGTATTTT.

The chain employs TRBV12-3 or TRBV12-4 and TRBJ2-7; 9 bases are shared with TRBD1. The junction had 7 bases not matched to a gene; V was cut back by 5 bases and J by 5 bases. The CDR3 covers 14 residues. CDR3 coding DNA: TGTGCCAGCAGTGGGGACAGGGCCCTTGACGAGCAGTACTTC. Protein: CASSGDRALDEQYF.